This T cell receptor (beta chain) was sequenced during a study of blood T cell repertoires in COVID-19. On the study more broadly: Samples representing acute and convalescent COVID-19 were sourced from the United States, Italy and Spain. From T cells, B-cell-depleted T cells, or PBMCs came the material, which was cDNA or gDNA.

How the authors handled the data: Estimated nucleated cell counts came from reference gene primer amplification. Profiled with immunoSEQ multiplex PCR; TCRdb holds only in-frame clones, not every one. From that table come the V and J calls and clone size; the DNA was used to work out D and trimming. Among about 140,000 clones listed, around 86% were seen once. The germline gives CDR1 MNHEY, CDR2 SMNVEV (reference sequence). CDR3 length equals 16 residues. V was pared by 2 bases and J by 2 bases, with 6 bases of the junction left unmatched. Only one count was recorded for this clone. Source material: peripheral blood. The rearrangement joins TRBV27 to TRBJ2-3; TRBD2 aligns across 8 bases. The sequence was collected from a man over 45 who had recovered from COVID-19. The CDR3 reads CASSLEAGGHTDTQYF. In nucleotides, the CDR3 is TGTGCCAGCAGTTTAGAGGCGGGGGGACACACAGATACGCAGTATTTT.